This TCR beta chain was observed in a study of naive and memory T cell subsets. Germline loops: CDR1 MRHNA, CDR2 SNTAGT. V lost 2 bases and J 8 bases, leaving 24 bases between the germline ends. There are 17 residues in the CDR3. Both TRBC1 and TRBC2 were covered by a beta constant-region primer of two equimolar oligonucleotides. TCRdb passed the UMI-ligation and nested PCR reads through MiXCR, listing each CDR3 protein once. This table has 5,000 or so distinct CDR3 sequences, about 6.5% appearing once. V gene TRBV6-4 combines with J gene TRBJ1-2; D call uncertain. Material for sequencing was effector memory CD8+ T cells from blood. Subset described: effector memory, CD45RA- CD27-. This receptor was identified in a human donor in good health. In DNA form, the CDR3 reads TGTGCCAGCAGTGACGTCCTTGATTCCTCAGGCCCCGCGGGCTACACCTTC. It specifies CASSDVLDSSGPAGYTF.